This T cell receptor beta chain was sequenced for a study of blood T cell repertoires in COVID-19. Under the authors' procedure: Amplification of reference gene primers provided the estimated nucleated cell counts. Repertoires were generated with immunoSEQ multiplex PCR, while TCRdb's copy carries only in-frame clones and drops some. That table supplies the V and J calls and clone size; D and trimming were determined from the DNA. The sample lists 150,000 to 200,000 clones, 86% seen once, with 5.5% to 7% in the top ten. This CDR3 has 13 amino acids. In germline, CDR1 is KGHSH, CDR2 LQKENI. V was clipped by 5 bases and J by 6 bases, with 11 bases between them.

This chain links TRBV18 with TRBJ1-5; D not certain. The clonotype originates from a man aged 50-60 years with active or convalescent COVID-19. The sequenced sample was peripheral blood. In DNA, the CDR3 is TGTGCCAGCTCATATGGGAGTCCTCAGCCCCAGCATTTT. This translates into CASSYGSPQPQHF.